This T cell receptor (beta chain) was obtained from a study of blood T cell repertoires in COVID-19. As for the study in general: The analysed material was cDNA or gDNA that came from T cells, B-cell-depleted T cells, or PBMCs.

Sequenced by immunoSEQ multiplex PCR; TCRdb stores in-frame clones only, minus some. The sample shows 250,000 to 350,000 clones, about nine tenths of them seen only once. The CDR3 totals 11 residues. CDR1 is SGHRS, CDR2 YFSETQ, per germline. V was cut by 4 bases and J by 4 bases, with 3 bases left in between. This chain uses TRBV5-1 with TRBJ1-3, with unresolved D. Sample: peripheral blood. The TCR was taken from a woman between 45 and 60 years old who had recovered from COVID-19. The CDR3 reads CASSQGNTIYF. The CDR3 nucleotides read TGCGCCAGCAGCCAAGGAAACACCATATATTTT.